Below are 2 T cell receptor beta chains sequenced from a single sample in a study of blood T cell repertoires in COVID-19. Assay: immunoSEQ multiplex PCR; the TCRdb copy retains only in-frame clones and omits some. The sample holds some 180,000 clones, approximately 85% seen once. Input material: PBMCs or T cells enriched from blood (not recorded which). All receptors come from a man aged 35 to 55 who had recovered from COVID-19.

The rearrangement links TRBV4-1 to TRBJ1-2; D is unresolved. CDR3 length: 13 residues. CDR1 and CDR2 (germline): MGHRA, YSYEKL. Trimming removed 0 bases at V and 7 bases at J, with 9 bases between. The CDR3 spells CASSQDERSGYTF. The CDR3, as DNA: TGCGCCAGCAGCCAAGATGAGAGGTCTGGCTACACCTTC.

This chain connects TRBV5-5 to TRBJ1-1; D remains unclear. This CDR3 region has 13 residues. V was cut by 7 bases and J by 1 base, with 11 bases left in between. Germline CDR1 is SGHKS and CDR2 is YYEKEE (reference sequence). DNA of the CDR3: TGTGCCAGCGAGCGGAACGGGAACACTGAAGCTTTCTTT. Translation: CASERNGNTEAFF.